A single sample is the source of the 28 T cell receptor beta chains below, sequenced in a study of response to subunit inactivated influenza vaccine. TCRdb processed the RT-PCR reads anew with MiXCR; each CDR3 protein has one entry. The sample has approximately 680,000 distinct CDR3 sequences, less than 20% seen once. The input for sequencing was PBMCs from blood, taken 11 to 12 days after vaccination. The receptors originated from a man aged 45-65 years who received an inactivated influenza vaccine.

This clonotype was found many times. V gene TRBV3-1 combines with J gene TRBJ2-5; unclear D gene. CDR3 length: 15 residues. Trimming stripped 0 bases from V and 2 bases from J, with 10 bases between. Germline CDR1 LGHDT, CDR2 YNNKEL (reference sequence). CDR3 DNA: TGTGCCAGCAGCCAAGATCTCGGCAGGCAAGAGACCCAGTACTTC. It translates to CASSQDLGRQETQYF.

The V gene is TRBV29-1, the J gene TRBJ1-1, with D perhaps TRBD1 (5 bases). The germline gives CDR1 SQVTM, CDR2 ANQGSEA. Between the trimmed V and J ends, which lost 2 bases and 10 bases, there was a span of 17 bases. This CDR3 has 13 amino acids. The CDR3 sequence is CSVELGVSVGAFF. CDR3 nucleotides: TGCAGCGTTGAACTGGGGGTGAGTGTGGGAGCTTTCTTT. Combining the CDR3 with reference TRBV29-1 and TRBJ1-1 gives the whole variable domain SAVISQKPSRDICQRGTSLTIQCQVDSQVTMMFWYRQQPGQSLTLIATANQGSEATYESGFVIDKFPISRPNLTFSTLTVSNMSPEDSSIYLCSVELGVSVGAFFGQGTRLTVV.

The V call is TRBV6-2 or TRBV6-3, the J call TRBJ2-7; TRBD1 aligns across 8 bases. The germline CDR1 and CDR2 sequences are MNHEY and SVGEGT. The length of the CDR3 is 18 residues. Trimming at V came to 0 bases and at J to 3 bases, leaving 13 bases not matched to a gene. The CDR3 DNA reads TGTGCCAGCAGTTACTCGGACAGGGTTGAGAGGCTTGTCTACGAGCAGTACTTC. Protein: CASSYSDRVERLVYEQYF.

The chain carries TRBV30 and TRBJ2-7, with TRBD2 as a possible D gene (6 bases). This CDR3 is built from 16 residues. Germline CDR1 GTSNPN, CDR2 SVGIG (reference sequence). The V gene lost 2 bases and the J gene lost 1 base, with 18 bases spanning the gap. The CDR3: CAWSPGGASPSYEQYF. The CDR3 coding sequence is TGTGCCTGGAGTCCAGGAGGGGCTAGCCCATCCTACGAGCAGTACTTC.

This clonotype was seen a handful of times. The chain combines TRBV7-2 with TRBJ1-2, with a weak D call TRBD1 (5 bases). The CDR3 contains 13 residues. Germline V gene lookup returns CDR1 SGHTA and CDR2 FQGNSA. V was clipped by 0 bases and J by 8 bases, with 10 bases between them. Here the CDR3 DNA reads TGTGCCAGCAGCTTAGCTATGGGGCTAGGCTACACCTTC. Residues: CASSLAMGLGYTF.

A few counts support this clonotype. In DNA, the CDR3 is TGTGCCAGCAGTGATTTGATTGGGACAGGGGGAAAATGGAGCGAGCAGTACTTC. This translates into CASSDLIGTGGKWSEQYF. The gene calls are TRBV2 and TRBJ2-7; 11 nucleotides match TRBD1. The germline CDR1 and CDR2 sequences are SNHLY and FYNNEI. The ends lost 3 bases at V and 6 bases at J; junction bases unmatched: 16. The CDR3 sequence is 18 residues long.

This chain links TRBV24-1 with TRBJ2-3, with D maybe TRBD2 (6 bases). Germline CDR1 KGHDR, CDR2 SFDVKD. The ends were cut back, 5 bases at V and 0 bases at J, with 11 bases in the middle. The CDR3 runs to 15 residues. The CDR3 loop reads CATSGTSRSTDTQYF. CDR3 coding DNA: TGTGCCACCAGTGGTACTAGCAGGAGCACAGATACGCAGTATTTT.

This clonotype has just a few counts. This chain connects TRBV29-1 to TRBJ2-7, with 11 bases matching TRBD2. V trimming: 7 bases; J trimming: 3 bases; junction bases outside the gene matches: 8. Germline lookup yields CDR1 SQVTM and CDR2 ANQGSEA. This CDR3 region has 14 residues. The CDR3 loop reads CSASGLAEHYEQYF. The CDR3, as DNA: TGCAGCGCTTCGGGACTAGCGGAACACTACGAGCAGTACTTC.

V usage is TRBV27 and J usage is TRBJ2-5, with a tentative D call TRBD2 (6 bases). The V gene's germline CDR1 is MNHEY and CDR2 SMNVEV (reference sequence). V shed 5 bases and J shed 5 bases, with 12 bases lying between them. This CDR3 contains 13 residues. The CDR3 loop reads CASSPGRMETQYF. The CDR3 coding sequence is TGTGCCAGCAGTCCAGGGAGGATGGAGACCCAGTACTTC.

The rearrangement uses TRBV29-1 and TRBJ1-2; D is unclear. The V gene's germline CDR1 is SQVTM and CDR2 ANQGSEA. This CDR3 contains 11 residues. V gave up 5 bases and J gave up 1 base, with 5 bases separating them. DNA of the CDR3: TGCAGCGTTCAGGATAACTATGGCTACACCTTC. It encodes CSVQDNYGYTF.

In this sample, this clonotype turned up many times. The CDR3 DNA reads as TGTGCCAGCAGCCTAGCCGCCTACGAGCAGTACTTC. This codes for CASSLAAYEQYF. The chain links TRBV28 to TRBJ2-7; possible D gene TRBD2, 5 bases. Germline V gene data show CDR1 as MDHEN and CDR2 as SYDVKM. CDR3 length: 12 amino acids. Trimming stripped 6 bases from V and 2 bases from J, with 8 bases between.

There are a few counts of this clonotype. This rearrangement joins TRBV20-1 to TRBJ2-1; 10 bases are shared with TRBD2. After removal of 5 bases from V and 14 bases from J, the junction contained 12 bases not matched to a gene. This CDR3 is 13 amino acids long. Germline V gene lookup returns CDR1 DFQATT and CDR2 SNEGSKA (reference sequence). The CDR3 bases are TGCAGTGCTGGGGGCACTAGCGGGATTTTGGAGTTCTTC. This sequence encodes CSAGGTSGILEFF.

V is TRBV29-1 and J is TRBJ1-1, with D uncertain. The CDR3 loop spans 15 amino acids. The germline V and J ends were trimmed by 4 bases and 1 base, with 16 bases remaining between them. The germline gives CDR1 SQVTM, CDR2 ANQGSEA. The CDR3: CSVVRPTLTNTEAFF. Written as DNA, the CDR3 is TGCAGCGTTGTACGGCCGACCCTTACGAACACTGAAGCTTTCTTT.

The J gene is TRBJ2-3, the V gene TRBV20-1; D tentatively reads TRBD1 or TRBD2 (6 bases each). The CDR3 spans 16 residues. Germline lookup yields CDR1 DFQATT and CDR2 SNEGSKA (reference sequence). Trimming shortened V by 6 bases and J by 0 bases, and 19 bases separated the two germline ends. CDR3 nucleotide sequence: TGCAGTGCCCTTAGCCTTCGGGGGCCTAGCACAGATACGCAGTATTTT. Protein sequence: CSALSLRGPSTDTQYF.

This clonotype was detected a few times. The V gene is TRBV18, the J gene TRBJ2-5; 9 bases align to TRBD2. Per germline, CDR1 KGHSH and CDR2 LQKENI. This CDR3 contains 17 residues. V lost 3 bases, J lost 7 bases, and 15 bases stayed unmatched. CDR3 nucleotide sequence: TGTGCCAGCTCACCTAACCCTACGACTAGCGGCGGTGGGACCCAGTACTTC. Translated, it gives CASSPNPTTSGGGTQYF.

This clonotype was counted a few times. This sequence joins TRBV9 and TRBJ2-2; 9 bases agree with TRBD2. V lost 7 bases to trimming and J lost 3 bases; unmatched junction nucleotides: 7. Germline CDR1 SGDLS, CDR2 YYNGEE. The CDR3 has 15 residues. CDR3 loop: CASGIAGAHTGELFF. The CDR3 DNA is TGTGCCAGCGGTATAGCGGGAGCCCACACCGGGGAGCTGTTTTTT.

The CDR3: CATSDPLVAGGYTGELFF. DNA of the CDR3: TGTGCCACCAGTGACCCGCTAGTAGCGGGGGGGTACACCGGGGAGCTGTTTTTT. The V gene is TRBV24-1, the J gene TRBJ2-2; TRBD2 matches at 11 bases. Germline-derived CDR1 and CDR2 are KGHDR and SFDVKD. The CDR3 is made up of 18 amino acids. Trimming cost V 4 bases and J 3 bases; bases outside gene matches: 9.

The chain joins TRBV7-2 to TRBJ1-2, with D hard to call. The CDR3 runs 14 residues. V lost 3 bases to trimming and J lost 1 base, with 9 bases between them. Germline V gene lookup returns CDR1 SGHTA and CDR2 FQGNSA. DNA for the CDR3: TGTGCCAGCAGCTTCGCAGGAAATAACTATGGCTACACCTTC. Protein sequence: CASSFAGNNYGYTF.

There are a few counts of this clonotype. The chain combines TRBV11-2 with TRBJ2-7; TRBD1 aligns across 10 bases. The CDR3 is 18 amino acids. The ends lost 7 bases at V and 4 bases at J; junction bases unmatched: 19. Germline V lookup: CDR1 SGHAT, CDR2 FQNNGV. Written as DNA, the CDR3 is TGTGCCAGCACCCCGTCCGGGCGCCCGGGACAGGGGAGGTACGAGCAGTACTTC. It translates to CASTPSGRPGQGRYEQYF.

CDR3 sequence reads: CSATSVYSTDTQYF. The CDR3, as DNA: TGCAGTGCAACTAGCGTCTACAGCACAGATACGCAGTATTTT. This chain joins TRBV20-1 and TRBJ2-3, with 7 bases lining up with TRBD2. J was trimmed by 0 bases and V by 6 bases; bases with no gene match: 6. The CDR3 is made up of 14 amino acids. Looked up from germline, CDR1 is DFQATT and CDR2 is SNEGSKA (reference sequence).

The rearrangement joins TRBV18 to TRBJ2-1; the D gene is possibly TRBD1 (6 bases). The germline gives CDR1 KGHSH, CDR2 LQKENI. This CDR3 spans 14 amino acids. Trimming shortened V by 5 bases and J by 4 bases, and 12 bases separated the two germline ends. The CDR3 here is CASSSGQLYNEQFF. CDR3 sequence (DNA): TGTGCCAGCTCATCCGGACAGCTATACAATGAGCAGTTCTTC.

This clonotype was observed many times. This sequence may be a read error, since a much larger clone differs from it by one base. The rearrangement links TRBV20-1 to TRBJ2-3, with 7 bases identical to TRBD1. The germline V gene has CDR1 DFQATT and CDR2 SNEGSKA (reference sequence). The CDR3 loop spans 17 amino acids. The CDR3 is CCARDLRDSESTDTQYF. The CDR3 DNA reads TGCTGTGCTAGAGATTTAAGGGACAGTGAGTCCACAGATACGCAGTATTTT.

This clonotype was found a few times. The J gene is TRBJ2-2, the V gene TRBV28; D may be TRBD1 (5 bases). The germline V gene has CDR1 MDHEN and CDR2 SYDVKM. The CDR3 is 16 amino acids. V dropped 3 bases and J dropped 5 bases, with 16 bases sitting between them. CDR3: CASSLRSTVRTGELFF. The CDR3 nucleotides are TGTGCCAGCAGTTTGAGGTCGACAGTTCGGACCGGGGAGCTGTTTTTT.

The rearrangement uses TRBV5-6 and TRBJ2-6; D possibly corresponds to TRBD1 (5 bases). Germline V gives CDR1 SGHDT, CDR2 YYEEEE. Trimming left V 7 bases short and J 2 bases short, with 7 bases between. The CDR3 sequence is 13 residues long. In DNA, the CDR3 is TGTGCCAGCCAGGGTACTGGGGCCAACGTCCTGACTTTC. Translated, it gives CASQGTGANVLTF.

The chain carries TRBV5-1 and TRBJ1-2; 8 nucleotides align to TRBD1. The CDR3 extends over 15 amino acids. V gave up 4 bases and J gave up 4 bases; unmatched junction bases: 9. Germline V lookup: CDR1 SGHRS, CDR2 YFSETQ. The CDR3 loop is CASSLRTGMGYGYTF. For the CDR3, the DNA is TGCGCCAGCAGCCTACGGACAGGGATGGGCTATGGCTACACCTTC.

The count of this clonotype is one. This chain links TRBV4-2 with TRBJ2-3, with TRBD2 matching over 14 bases. Germline V gene sequence: CDR1 LGHNA, CDR2 YNFKEQ. This CDR3 has 20 amino acids. Trimming removed 2 bases from V and 1 base from J; junction bases left unmatched: 11. CDR3: CASSQLGLAGEGEGTDTQYF. CDR3 coding DNA: TGTGCCAGCAGCCAACTGGGACTAGCGGGAGAAGGGGAGGGCACAGATACGCAGTATTTT.

The V and J genes are TRBV2 and TRBJ2-7; D possibly matches TRBD1 or TRBD2 (5 bases each). V was shortened by 6 bases and J by 1 base, with 16 bases between the two germline ends. The CDR3 contains 15 residues. Looked up from germline, CDR1 is SNHLY and CDR2 is FYNNEI. Here the CDR3 reads CASSDPYGGSYEQYF. Written as DNA, the CDR3 is TGTGCCAGCAGCGACCCCTATGGGGGTTCCTACGAGCAGTACTTC.

The chain employs TRBV29-1 and TRBJ2-1, with D maybe TRBD1 (5 bases). CDR3 length: 16 amino acids. V lost 2 bases, J lost 5 bases, and 19 bases lay in between. CDR1 is SQVTM and CDR2 is ANQGSEA in the germline V gene. CDR3 in DNA: TGCAGCGTTGAATCGATCCTGGACATCCGGGACAATGAGCAGTTCTTC. Translated, it gives CSVESILDIRDNEQFF.